Following are 10 T cell receptor beta chains from one sample sequenced in a study of cytomegalovirus exposure and HLA in healthy donors. The PCR used 60 Vbeta and 13 Jbeta primers. Clones were sequenced by immunoSEQ multiplex PCR, and TCRdb holds only the in-frame ones, with some missing. The data show some 250,000 clones, with 82% seen just once and 5.4% held by the top ten. The sequenced sample consisted of PBMCs. These receptor sequences come from a woman in her thirties or forties in good health and CMV-seropositive.

In the case of this clone: Germline is not matched at one junction end, which may reflect a read error. The genes are TRBV7-9 and TRBJ1-4, with 10 bases aligning to TRBD1. Per germline, CDR1 SEHNR and CDR2 FQNEAQ (reference sequence). This CDR3 has 14 residues. Here the CDR3 DNA reads TGTTCCAGCAGCTTAGGGACAGGGGATGAAAAACTGTTTTTT. Its protein product is CSSSLGTGDEKLFF.

The chain carries TRBV11-2 and TRBJ2-5, with a tentative D call TRBD2 (6 bases). V was pared by 1 base and J by 5 bases, with 17 bases between. This CDR3 is 16 amino acids long. The V gene's germline CDR1 is SGHAT and CDR2 FQNNGV. The CDR3 DNA reads as TGTGCCAGCAGCTTAGTGATCGGCGGGAATCGGGAGACCCAGTACTTC. Its translation is CASSLVIGGNRETQYF.

This chain's CDR3 is CASSPMNTPADEQFF. The CDR3 DNA sequence: TGTGCCAGCAGCCCAATGAACACCCCTGCCGATGAGCAGTTCTTC. V is TRBV4-2 and J is TRBJ2-1; D is unclear. Trimming took off 4 bases at V and 8 bases at J, with 18 bases between the two ends. Germline-derived CDR1 and CDR2 are LGHNA and YNFKEQ. The CDR3 consists of 15 residues.

The CDR3 DNA reads TGTGCCAGCAGCTCTCGGGGGGGCCTGGAGACCCAGTACTTC. Amino acid sequence: CASSSRGGLETQYF. This chain links TRBV11-1 with TRBJ2-5; TRBD2 matches at 8 bases. The CDR3 covers 14 residues. Trimming cost V 4 bases and J 5 bases; bases outside gene matches: 6. CDR1 is SGHAT, CDR2 FQDESV, per germline (reference sequence).

This clone was seen only a few times. The V call is TRBV9, the J call TRBJ2-3, with D possibly TRBD2 on 6 matching bases. From germline, CDR1 is SGDLS and CDR2 YYNGEE. This CDR3 is built from 15 residues. V was cut by 0 bases and J by 0 bases, with 8 bases left in between. The CDR3 region is CASSVAGTSTDTQYF. The CDR3 DNA reads TGTGCCAGCAGCGTAGCGGGGACTAGCACAGATACGCAGTATTTT.

The chain has TRBV6-5 and TRBJ2-5; TRBD2 matches at 10 bases. CDR1 MNHEY and CDR2 SVGAGI come from the germline V gene. The junction had 3 bases not matched to a gene; V was cut back by 3 bases and J by 2 bases. The CDR3 has 15 residues. The CDR3, as DNA: TGTGCCAGCAGTTATGGACTAGCGGTACAAGAGACCCAGTACTTC. It yields the protein CASSYGLAVQETQYF.

This clone came up a few times. This sequence joins TRBV7-2 and TRBJ1-2; 7 bases agree with TRBD1. Germline-derived CDR1 and CDR2 are SGHTA and FQGNSA. J gave up 2 bases and V 6 bases, and 6 bases lay outside the gene matches. The CDR3 covers 14 residues. Here the CDR3 reads CASSADRTNYGYTF. The CDR3 DNA reads TGTGCCAGCAGTGCGGACAGGACCAACTATGGCTACACCTTC.

The V and J genes are TRBV7-6 and TRBJ2-5, with TRBD1 as a possible D gene (5 bases). The V gene's germline CDR1 is SGHVS and CDR2 FNYEAQ. V lost 2 bases, J lost 1 base, and 11 bases lay in between. This CDR3 has 15 amino acids. CDR3 in DNA: TGTGCCAGCAGCTTACGGTCAGGGTCCCAAGAGACCCAGTACTTC. This codes for CASSLRSGSQETQYF. Filled out from reference TRBV7-6 and TRBJ2-5, the complete variable domain reads GAGVSQSPRYKVTKRGQDVALRCDPISGHVSLYWYRQALGQGPEFLTYFNYEAQQDKSGLPNDRFSAERPEGSISTLTIQRTEQRDSAMYRCASSLRSGSQETQYFGPGTRLLVL.

This chain uses TRBV5-4 with TRBJ2-7, with 9 bases fitting TRBD2. V was clipped by 0 bases and J by 0 bases; unmatched bases: 7. The CDR3 sequence is 17 residues long. Germline assignment: CDR1 SGHNT and CDR2 YYREEE (reference sequence). DNA for the CDR3: TGTGCCAGCAGCTTGGGTCCTAGCGGGACGAGCTCCTACGAGCAGTACTTC. It encodes CASSLGPSGTSSYEQYF. The whole variable domain, remainder taken from reference TRBV5-4 and TRBJ2-7, is ETGVTQSPTHLIKTRGQQVTLRCSSQSGHNTVSWYQQALGQGPQFIFQYYREEENGRGNFPPRFSGLQFPNYSSELNVNALELDDSALYLCASSLGPSGTSSYEQYFGPGTRLTVT.

The chain couples TRBV11-3 to TRBJ1-1; 9 bases match TRBD1. V lost 5 bases and J lost 5; bases outside the gene matches: 6. Germline-derived CDR1 and CDR2 are SGHNT and YENEEA. The CDR3 runs 14 residues. As DNA, the CDR3 is TGTGCCAGCAGCACCGGGACAGGGTTTACTGAAGCTTTCTTT. It codes for CASSTGTGFTEAFF.